This TCR beta chain comes out of a study of shared clonotypes between healthy human individuals. Germline loops: CDR1 SGDLS, CDR2 YYNGEE. This CDR3 has 17 residues. V gave up 3 bases and J gave up 3 bases; unmatched junction bases: 6. The deep-level immunoSEQ assay was used. Several immunoSEQ plates held equal portions of the genomic DNA taken from each subset. The assay was immunoSEQ multiplex PCR, and TCRdb's table has in-frame clones only and misses some. The sample holds fewer than 600,000 clones, 79% seen once. The sequenced material came from PBMCs. The V and J genes are TRBV9 and TRBJ2-6, with TRBD1 matching 10 bases. This TCR was recovered from a woman aged 40 to 50 in good health. Some clones in this sample may be carry-over from other donors' samples. The CDR3 DNA is TGTGCCAGCAGCGGAGACAGGGGGCTTGTTGGGGCCAACGTCCTGACTTTC. This translates into CASSGDRGLVGANVLTF.